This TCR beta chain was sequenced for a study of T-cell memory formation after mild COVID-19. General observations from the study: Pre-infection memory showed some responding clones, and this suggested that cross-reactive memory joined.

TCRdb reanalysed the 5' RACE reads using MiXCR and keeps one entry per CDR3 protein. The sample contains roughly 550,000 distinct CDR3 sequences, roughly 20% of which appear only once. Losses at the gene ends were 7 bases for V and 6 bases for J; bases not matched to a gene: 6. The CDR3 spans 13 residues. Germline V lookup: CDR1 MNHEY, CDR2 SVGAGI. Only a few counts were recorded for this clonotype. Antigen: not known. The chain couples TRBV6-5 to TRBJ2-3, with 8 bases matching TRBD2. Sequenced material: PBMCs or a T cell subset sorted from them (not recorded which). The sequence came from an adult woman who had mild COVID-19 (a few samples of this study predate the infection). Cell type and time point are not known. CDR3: CASTTGGTDTQYF. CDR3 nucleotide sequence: TGTGCCAGCACCACGGGAGGGACGGATACGCAGTATTTT.